This entry lists 17 T cell receptor beta chains sequenced from one sample in a study of shared clonotypes between healthy human individuals. Produced via immunoSEQ multiplex PCR; TCRdb's table is partial and in-frame only. The table lists fewer than 550,000 clones, 60% to 80% of them singletons. The sample comprised PBMCs. The receptors were gathered from a woman aged 40 to 50 in good health. Some clones in this sample may be carry-over from other donors' samples.

This clone was counted once. As DNA, the CDR3 is TGTGCCAGCAGCTTGGAGTCTGGTGAGCAGTTCTTC. Translated: CASSLESGEQFF. The rearrangement uses TRBV5-4 and TRBJ2-1; D not certain. The CDR3 is 12 amino acids. Trimming removed 0 bases from V and 9 bases from J, with 7 bases in between. The germline gives CDR1 SGHNT, CDR2 YYREEE (reference sequence).

This chain links TRBV7-6 with TRBJ2-2; 8 bases are shared with TRBD2. CDR3 length: 17 amino acids. J gave up 1 base and V 2 bases, and 6 bases lay outside the gene matches. CDR1 and CDR2 (germline): SGHVS, FNYEAQ. The chain's CDR3 is CASSLLLAVMNTGELFF. The CDR3 coding sequence is TGTGCCAGCAGCTTACTACTAGCGGTCATGAACACCGGGGAGCTGTTTTTT.

Written as DNA, the CDR3 is TGTGCCAGCAGGCGGCGCGGAGGGCCCCAAGAGACCCAGTACTTC. Protein sequence: CASRRRGGPQETQYF. The chain carries TRBV28 and TRBJ2-5, with a possible D match to TRBD2 (6 bases). Trimming stripped 6 bases from V and 1 base from J, with 15 bases between. Germline assignment: CDR1 MDHEN and CDR2 SYDVKM. This CDR3 has 15 amino acids.

The chain carries TRBV4-1 and TRBJ2-1; D is uncertain. From germline, CDR1 is MGHRA and CDR2 YSYEKL. CDR3 length: 14 amino acids. Between the trimmed V and J ends, which lost 7 bases and 6 bases, there was a span of 16 bases. The CDR3 DNA reads as TGCGCCAGCATACTGGAGTTGGGTGGCAATGAGCAGTTCTTC. Amino acids: CASILELGGNEQFF.

V usage is TRBV11-2 and J usage is TRBJ2-3, with a weak D call TRBD2 (6 bases). This CDR3 has 18 amino acids. Germline-derived CDR1 and CDR2 are SGHAT and FQNNGV. Trimming removed 4 bases from V and 2 bases from J, with 22 bases in between. Here the CDR3 reads CASSWPFGGRRDTDTQYF. In DNA form, the CDR3 reads TGTGCCAGCAGCTGGCCCTTTGGGGGACGGCGGGACACAGATACGCAGTATTTT.

The chain is built from TRBV11-2 and TRBJ2-7, with TRBD1 as a possible D gene (6 bases). V dropped 5 bases and J dropped 6 bases, with 11 bases sitting between them. This CDR3 has 12 amino acids. Germline V gene lookup returns CDR1 SGHAT and CDR2 FQNNGV. CDR3 sequence (DNA): TGTGCCAGCAGCCACGACAGGAGCGAGCAGTACTTC. This codes for CASSHDRSEQYF.

The chain has TRBV7-6 and TRBJ2-2; maybe TRBD2 (7 bases). V lost 4 bases and J 5 bases, leaving 14 bases between the germline ends. Per the germline V gene, CDR1 is SGHVS and CDR2 is FNYEAQ. This CDR3 has 15 residues. CDR3: CASSSQGGVTGELFF. The CDR3 DNA is TGTGCCAGCAGCTCACAGGGAGGGGTTACCGGGGAGCTGTTTTTT.

The chain has TRBV5-1 and TRBJ2-5, with TRBD2 matching over 12 bases. The V gene end was trimmed by 1 base and the J gene end by 2 bases; junction bases not matched to a gene: 9. This CDR3 region has 18 residues. CDR1 and CDR2 (germline): SGHRS, YFSETQ. The CDR3: CASSLYPSGRALQETQYF. The CDR3 bases are TGCGCCAGCAGCTTGTACCCTAGCGGGAGGGCCCTTCAAGAGACCCAGTACTTC. The whole variable domain, filled in from reference TRBV5-1 and TRBJ2-5, reads KAGVTQTPRYLIKTRGQQVTLSCSPISGHRSVSWYQQTPGQGLQFLFEYFSETQRNKGNFPGRFSGRQFSNSRSEMNVSTLELGDSALYLCASSLYPSGRALQETQYFGPGTRLLVL.

The V call is TRBV7-8, the J call TRBJ2-7; D gene ambiguous. Trimming removed 1 base at V and 4 bases at J, with 11 bases between. The CDR3 is made up of 14 amino acids. The V gene's germline CDR1 is SGHVS and CDR2 FQNEAQ. CDR3 protein: CASSLDRLFYEQYF. In nucleotides, the CDR3 is TGTGCCAGCAGCTTAGATCGATTATTTTACGAGCAGTACTTC.

This clone appeared a few times. The chain recombines TRBV7-2 with TRBJ2-7; D is uncertain. CDR3 length: 14 amino acids. Looked up from germline, CDR1 is SGHTA and CDR2 is FQGNSA. The V end was cut by 3 bases, the J end by 3 bases, with 12 bases between. CDR3 sequence reads: CASSLGHSNYEQYF. In nucleotides, the CDR3 is TGTGCCAGCAGCTTGGGTCACAGCAACTACGAGCAGTACTTC.

CDR3 region: CASSQGGLGETQYF. In nucleotides, the CDR3 is TGCGCCAGCAGCCAAGGGGGACTAGGTGAGACCCAGTACTTC. V gene TRBV4-1 combines with J gene TRBJ2-5; 8 bases fit TRBD2. The CDR3 has 14 residues. The V segment lost 1 base and the J segment 5 bases; nucleotides outside the gene matches: 3. Germline CDR1 and CDR2: MGHRA and YSYEKL.

The V call is TRBV20-1, the J call TRBJ2-2; D gene uncertain. This CDR3 contains 11 residues. Trimming removed 8 bases at V and 4 bases at J, with 8 bases between. Germline lookup yields CDR1 DFQATT and CDR2 SNEGSKA (reference sequence). This CDR3 is CSTPGTGELFF. CDR3 sequence (DNA): TGCAGTACACCGGGCACCGGGGAGCTGTTTTTT.

This clone showed up just a few times. V is TRBV7-2 and J is TRBJ2-3; 9 bases match TRBD2. The CDR3 contains 16 residues. Germline V gene lookup returns CDR1 SGHTA and CDR2 FQGNSA. V was pared by 1 base and J by 4 bases, with 6 bases of the junction left unmatched. DNA for the CDR3: TGTGCCAGCAGCTTAGATAGCGGGAGTTCCTCAGATACGCAGTATTTT. This encodes CASSLDSGSSSDTQYF.

In regard to this clone: With a far larger clone one base away, a read error is the likely cause. The CDR3 carries no conserved terminal phenylalanine or tryptophan, so it likely arises from a read error. The chain carries TRBV7-2 and TRBJ2-7, with 10 nucleotides matching TRBD2. The CDR3 covers 17 residues. The germline gives CDR1 SGHTA, CDR2 FQGNSA. The V segment lost 5 bases and the J segment 5 bases; nucleotides outside the gene matches: 15. CDR3 bases: TGTGCCAGCAGCATAGAACTAGCGGGGAGTGGGAGGGACGAGCAGTACTCC. Residues: CASSIELAGSGRDEQYS.

This sequence joins TRBV6-4 and TRBJ2-5; 9 bases are shared with TRBD1. Germline-derived CDR1 and CDR2 are MRHNA and SNTAGT. V shed 1 base and J 5 bases; nucleotides not matched to a gene: 8. This CDR3 region has 16 residues. The CDR3 region is CASSDYPGTGRETQYF. The CDR3 DNA sequence: TGTGCCAGCAGTGACTACCCCGGGACAGGGCGCGAGACCCAGTACTTC.

CDR3 DNA sequence: TGTGCCAGCAGTTCGTGGACAGGGTCGTTCGAAAAACTGTTTTTT. As protein: CASSSWTGSFEKLFF. The V call is TRBV6-5, the J call TRBJ1-4; 8 nucleotides match TRBD1. Germline V CDR1 and CDR2: MNHEY, SVGAGI. V lost 4 bases, J lost 8 bases, and 9 bases stayed unmatched. There are 15 residues in the CDR3.

This chain joins TRBV29-1 and TRBJ1-5; the D is unclear. Deletions cut 1 base from V and 10 bases from J, with 11 bases between. Germline values: CDR1 SQVTM, CDR2 ANQGSEA. The CDR3 runs 12 residues. In DNA, the CDR3 is TGCAGCGTTGAAGCTGCGAACGGACCCCAGCATTTT. Its translation: CSVEAANGPQHF.